This is a list of T cell receptor beta chains from one sample in a study of cytomegalovirus exposure and HLA in healthy donors. Data came from immunoSEQ multiplex PCR; TCRdb stores just in-frame clones and leaves some out. The sample includes about 200,000 clones, 75% to 80% seen only once; the top ten take 1.5% to 2%. The source material was PBMCs. The receptors stem from a male donor in good health and CMV-seronegative. CDR3s include the opening cysteine and the closing phenylalanine or tryptophan. Each record gives: D gene, clone size, V gene, J gene, CDR3 DNA, CDR3 protein. The D gene is left open where the match is weak. Expanded clones are given a class, and other clones once, few, many or no size at all.

d_gene: TRBD2
abundance: few
v_gene: TRBV28
j_gene: TRBJ2-3
CDR3nt: TGTGCCAGCAGGTCCAGCGGGAGTGGTAATACGCAGTATTTT
CDR3aa: CASRSSGSGNTQYF

d_gene: -
abundance: once
v_gene: TRBV7-3
j_gene: TRBJ1-4
CDR3nt: TGTGCCAGCAGCTTAAAACAGGGCCTCCGAGCTAATGAAAAACTGTTTTTT
CDR3aa: CASSLKQGLRANEKLFF

d_gene: TRBD1
abundance: -
v_gene: TRBV19
j_gene: TRBJ2-2
CDR3nt: TGTGCCAGTAGTATACGGGGTCAGGGGGCAAACACCGGGGAGCTGTTTTTT
CDR3aa: CASSIRGQGANTGELFF

d_gene: TRBD2
abundance: few
v_gene: TRBV9
j_gene: TRBJ2-3
CDR3nt: TGTGCCAGCAGCGGTACTAGCGGGAACACAGATACGCAGTATTTT
CDR3aa: CASSGTSGNTDTQYF

d_gene: TRBD1
abundance: -
v_gene: TRBV19
j_gene: TRBJ2-1
CDR3nt: TGTGCCAGTAGTCTTCGGACAGGGGGCTACAATGAGCAGTTCTTC
CDR3aa: CASSLRTGGYNEQFF

d_gene: -
abundance: -
v_gene: TRBV10-3
j_gene: TRBJ2-3
CDR3nt: TGTGCCATCAGCCCTTTCCGGGGGTTGGATACGCAGTATTTT
CDR3aa: CAISPFRGLDTQYF

d_gene: -
abundance: -
v_gene: TRBV9
j_gene: TRBJ2-1
CDR3nt: TGTGCCAGCAGCGTAGAAGGGGGGGGAGGCGGAGTCCAGTTCTTC
CDR3aa: CASSVEGGGGGVQFF

d_gene: -
abundance: -
v_gene: TRBV5-4
j_gene: TRBJ2-3
CDR3nt: TGTGCCAGCAGCCAACAGGCTAGCACAGATACGCAGTATTTT
CDR3aa: CASSQQASTDTQYF

d_gene: -
abundance: -
v_gene: TRBV9
j_gene: TRBJ2-1
CDR3nt: TGTGCCAGCCACACACCGGGGGACCACAATGAGCAGTTCTTC
CDR3aa: CASHTPGDHNEQFF

d_gene: -
abundance: -
v_gene: TRBV14
j_gene: TRBJ2-2
CDR3nt: TGTGCCAGCAGCCAAGCCTTCCAGGGTAACACCGGGGAGCTGTTTTTT
CDR3aa: CASSQAFQGNTGELFF

d_gene: -
abundance: once
v_gene: TRBV7-9
j_gene: TRBJ2-3
CDR3nt: TGTGCCAGCAGCTCCTCAGATACGCAGTATTTT
CDR3aa: CASSSSDTQYF

d_gene: -
abundance: -
v_gene: TRBV7-8
j_gene: TRBJ2-7
CDR3nt: TGTGCCAGCAGCCCCCGGGGAGCCCAAGAAGGCGAGCAGTACTTC
CDR3aa: CASSPRGAQEGEQYF

d_gene: -
abundance: -
v_gene: TRBV21-1
j_gene: TRBJ2-3
CDR3nt: TGTGCCAGCAGCAAAGGTCAAGCTAGCACAGATACGCAGTATTTT
CDR3aa: CASSKGQASTDTQYF

d_gene: -
abundance: -
v_gene: TRBV28
j_gene: TRBJ1-2
CDR3nt: TGTGCCAGCTCACGGTATGGCTACACCTTC
CDR3aa: CASSRYGYTF

d_gene: -
abundance: few
v_gene: TRBV6-5
j_gene: TRBJ1-1
CDR3nt: TGTGCCAGCAGTTACTCCAGGGACACTGAAGCTTTCTTT
CDR3aa: CASSYSRDTEAFF

d_gene: TRBD2
abundance: -
v_gene: TRBV4-2
j_gene: TRBJ2-7
CDR3nt: TGTGCCAGCAGCCAAGATCCGGGAGGATTCTACGAGCAGTACTTC
CDR3aa: CASSQDPGGFYEQYF

d_gene: TRBD1
abundance: -
v_gene: TRBV7-9
j_gene: TRBJ1-2
CDR3nt: TGTGCCAGCAGCTCCGCCGGACAGGGGGCTTATGGCTACACCTTC
CDR3aa: CASSSAGQGAYGYTF

d_gene: -
abundance: -
v_gene: TRBV9
j_gene: TRBJ2-3
CDR3nt: TGTGCCAGCAGCGGAACCAGCGGAGGAGATACGCAGTATTTT
CDR3aa: CASSGTSGGDTQYF

d_gene: -
abundance: -
v_gene: TRBV27
j_gene: TRBJ1-1
CDR3nt: TGTGCCAGCAGTTCAACAGGGTTCACTGAAGCTTTCTTT
CDR3aa: CASSSTGFTEAFF

d_gene: TRBD2
abundance: -
v_gene: TRBV29-1
j_gene: TRBJ2-3
CDR3nt: TGCAGCGTGGGGTTAGCGGGAGCGGGCACAGATACGCAGTATTTT
CDR3aa: CSVGLAGAGTDTQYF

d_gene: -
abundance: -
v_gene: TRBV7-9
j_gene: TRBJ1-4
CDR3nt: TGTTCCAGCAGCTTTACGACCCAGGGGAAACTGTTTTTT
CDR3aa: CSSSFTTQGKLFF

d_gene: -
abundance: -
v_gene: TRBV6-5
j_gene: TRBJ1-3
CDR3nt: TGTGCCAGCAGACAGGGCGGCATCTCTGGAAACACCATATATTTT
CDR3aa: CASRQGGISGNTIYF

d_gene: TRBD1
abundance: -
v_gene: TRBV7-9
j_gene: TRBJ1-2
CDR3nt: TGTTCCAGCAGTTCCTGGACAGGGACAGGGTATGGCTACACCTTC
CDR3aa: CSSSSWTGTGYGYTF

d_gene: -
abundance: -
v_gene: TRBV10-3
j_gene: TRBJ1-3
CDR3nt: TGTGCCATCAGTGAGTCCAGGCCCCCAGGGATCCCCCATTTT
CDR3aa: CAISESRPPGIPHF